Reported below is one T cell receptor (beta chain). Source study methods: Reference gene primer amplification gave estimated nucleated cell counts. Clones were sequenced by immunoSEQ multiplex PCR, and TCRdb holds only the in-frame ones, with some missing. From that table come the V and J calls and clone size; the DNA was used to work out D and trimming. The data contain about 290,000 clones, approximately 86% of them singletons. This entry comes from a study of blood T cell repertoires in COVID-19. The wider study: COVID-19 samples, acute and convalescent, were from the United States, Italy and Spain. Sources were T cells, B-cell-depleted T cells, or PBMCs; the material itself was cDNA or gDNA.

Sequenced sample: peripheral blood. This sequence originates from a woman between 50 and 59 years old with active or convalescent COVID-19.

CDR3 amino acids: CASSPRWASGRYNEQFF. CDR3 DNA: TGTGCCAGTAGTCCCCGGTGGGCTAGCGGGAGGTACAATGAGCAGTTCTTC. This chain joins TRBV19 and TRBJ2-1; 11 positions agree with TRBD2. There are 17 residues in the CDR3. Trimming removed 5 bases from V and 4 bases from J; junction bases left unmatched: 10. Germline values: CDR1 LNHDA, CDR2 SQIVND (reference sequence).